This T cell receptor (beta chain) appears in the sequencing data of a study of T-cell reconstitution after alpha-beta-depleted transplantation in children. The germline CDR1 and CDR2 sequences are SQVTM and ANQGSEA. The V end lost 2 bases, the J end lost 6 bases, and 5 bases lay between the germline ends. This CDR3 region has 11 residues. Unique molecular identifiers were incorporated into the prepared TCRbeta library. Via MiXCR, TCRdb re-called the PCR reads, giving one row per CDR3 protein. Of about 240,000 distinct CDR3 sequences in the sample, more than 20% were seen once. This clonotype was recorded at least ten times.

The chain employs TRBV29-1 and TRBJ2-1; D gene uncertain. The sequence was obtained from a girl aged 2 to 9 with Fanconi anemia, due to receive a stem cell transplant. The material sequenced was PBMCs, taken before TCRalphabeta/CD19-depleted stem cell transplant. The CDR3 region has the DNA TGCAGCGTTGAAACAGTCAATGAGCAGTTCTTC. As protein: CSVETVNEQFF.